This TCR beta chain was found in a study of blood T cell repertoires in COVID-19. Whole-study context: The cDNA or gDNA used as material had been derived from T cells, B-cell-depleted T cells, or PBMCs.

Seattle participants joined during active infection and were tracked over time. This clone appeared once. Authors' data handling: By means of reference gene primer amplification, nucleated cell counts were estimated. Method: immunoSEQ multiplex PCR; TCRdb's copy keeps in-frame clones and lacks some. D and trimming come from the DNA, and the V and J calls and clone size come from that table. The sample records some 350,000 clones, 80% to 90% being singletons. This TCR came from a woman aged 25 to 39 with COVID-19, enrolled during active disease. Specimen: peripheral blood.

In nucleotides, the CDR3 is TGTGCCAGCAGCTTAGGGGGACTGCGCCAAGAGACCCAGTACTTC. Encoded protein: CASSLGGLRQETQYF. J is TRBJ2-5 and V is TRBV7-9, with D maybe TRBD2 (6 bases). V lost 1 base to trimming and J lost 1 base, with 10 bases between them. CDR3 size: 15 residues. Germline lookup yields CDR1 SEHNR and CDR2 FQNEAQ (reference sequence).